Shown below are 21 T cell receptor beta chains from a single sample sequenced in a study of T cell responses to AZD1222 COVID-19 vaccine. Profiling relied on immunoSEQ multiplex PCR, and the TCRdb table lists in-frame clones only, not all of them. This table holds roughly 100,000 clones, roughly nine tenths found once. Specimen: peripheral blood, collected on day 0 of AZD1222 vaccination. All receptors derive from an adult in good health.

The CDR3 DNA reads TGTGCCAGCAGGGTGGGTTCTGGGGCCAACGTCCTGACTTTC. It specifies CASRVGSGANVLTF. This chain uses TRBV2 with TRBJ2-6; D ambiguous. Between the trimmed V and J ends, which lost 6 bases and 1 base, there was a span of 7 bases. The CDR3 covers 14 residues. Germline V lookup: CDR1 SNHLY, CDR2 FYNNEI.

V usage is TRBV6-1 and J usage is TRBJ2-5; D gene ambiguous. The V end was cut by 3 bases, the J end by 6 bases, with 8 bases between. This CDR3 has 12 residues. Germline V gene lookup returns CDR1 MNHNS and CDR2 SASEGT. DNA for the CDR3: TGTGCCAGCAGTGAGGTTGGCCAGACCCAGTACTTC. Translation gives CASSEVGQTQYF.

The CDR3 coding sequence is TGCGCCAGCAGCTCGGGACAGGGGGCCTTCGGCTACACCTTC. Its protein product is CASSSGQGAFGYTF. The genes are TRBV5-1 and TRBJ1-2, with TRBD1 matching 12 bases. This CDR3 comprises 14 residues. V lost 3 bases to trimming and J lost 8 bases; unmatched junction nucleotides: 5. Germline loops: CDR1 SGHRS, CDR2 YFSETQ.

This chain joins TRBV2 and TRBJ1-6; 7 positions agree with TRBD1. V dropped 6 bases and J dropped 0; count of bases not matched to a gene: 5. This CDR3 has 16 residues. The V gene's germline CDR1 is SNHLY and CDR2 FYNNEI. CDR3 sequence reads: CASRTGTSSYNSPLHF. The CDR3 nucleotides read TGTGCCAGCAGGACAGGGACGAGCTCCTATAATTCACCCCTCCACTTT.

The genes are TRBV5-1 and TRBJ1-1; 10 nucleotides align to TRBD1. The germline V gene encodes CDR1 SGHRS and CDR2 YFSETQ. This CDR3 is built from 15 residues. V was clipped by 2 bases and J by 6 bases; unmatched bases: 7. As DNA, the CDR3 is TGCGCCAGCAGCTTTTCGGGACAGGGGATCTCTGAAGCTTTCTTT. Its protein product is CASSFSGQGISEAFF.

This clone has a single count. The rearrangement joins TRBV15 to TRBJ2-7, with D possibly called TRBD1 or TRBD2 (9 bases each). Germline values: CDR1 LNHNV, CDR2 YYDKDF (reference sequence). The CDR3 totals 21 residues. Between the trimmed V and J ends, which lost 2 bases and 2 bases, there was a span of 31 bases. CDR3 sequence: CATSRRSGQGPKAGGAYEQYF. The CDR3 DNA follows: TGTGCCACCAGCAGACGAAGTGGACAGGGGCCGAAGGCGGGAGGGGCCTACGAGCAGTACTTC.

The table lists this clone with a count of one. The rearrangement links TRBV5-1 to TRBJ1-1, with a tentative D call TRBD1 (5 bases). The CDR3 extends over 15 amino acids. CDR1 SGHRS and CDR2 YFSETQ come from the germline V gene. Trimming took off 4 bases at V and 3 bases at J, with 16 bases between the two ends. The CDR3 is CASSLLIGADTEAFF. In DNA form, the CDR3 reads TGCGCCAGCAGCCTCTTGATCGGGGCGGACACTGAAGCTTTCTTT.

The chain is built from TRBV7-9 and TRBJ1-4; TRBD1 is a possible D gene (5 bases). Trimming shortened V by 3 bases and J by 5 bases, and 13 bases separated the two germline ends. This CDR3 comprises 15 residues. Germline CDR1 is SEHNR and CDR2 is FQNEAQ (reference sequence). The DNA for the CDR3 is TGTGCCAGCAGCTTCGGTGACAGTACCAATGAAAAACTGTTTTTT. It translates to CASSFGDSTNEKLFF.

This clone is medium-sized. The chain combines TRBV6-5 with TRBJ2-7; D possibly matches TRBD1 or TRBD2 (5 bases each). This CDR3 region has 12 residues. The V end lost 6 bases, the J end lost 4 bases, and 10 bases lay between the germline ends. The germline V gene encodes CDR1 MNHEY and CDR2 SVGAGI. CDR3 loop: CASRRGDYEQYF. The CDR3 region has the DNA TGTGCCAGCAGGAGAGGGGATTACGAGCAGTACTTC.

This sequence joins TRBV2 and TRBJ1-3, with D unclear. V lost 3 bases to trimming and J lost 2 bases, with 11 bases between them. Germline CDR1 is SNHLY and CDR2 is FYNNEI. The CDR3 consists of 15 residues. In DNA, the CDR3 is TGTGCCAGCAGTGAGAGAGGGTTCGCTGGAAACACCATATATTTT. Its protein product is CASSERGFAGNTIYF.

DNA of the CDR3: TGTGCCAGCAGCCTAACCCGAGGACCCTCTGGAAACACCATATATTTT. Its protein product is CASSLTRGPSGNTIYF. This rearrangement joins TRBV7-2 to TRBJ1-3; no clear D. The ends were cut back, 5 bases at V and 0 bases at J, with 14 bases in the middle. The CDR3 is made up of 16 amino acids. CDR1 and CDR2 (germline): SGHTA, FQGNSA.

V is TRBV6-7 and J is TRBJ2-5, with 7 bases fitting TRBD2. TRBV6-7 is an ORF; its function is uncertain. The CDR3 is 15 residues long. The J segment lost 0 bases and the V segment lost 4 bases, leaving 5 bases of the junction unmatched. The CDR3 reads CASSSSGTNQETQYF. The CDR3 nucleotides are TGTGCCAGCAGTTCCTCCGGGACTAACCAAGAGACCCAGTACTTC.

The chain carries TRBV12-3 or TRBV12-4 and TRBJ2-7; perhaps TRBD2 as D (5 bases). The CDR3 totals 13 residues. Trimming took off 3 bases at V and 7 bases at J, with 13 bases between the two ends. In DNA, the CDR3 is TGTGCCAGCAGTTTGAGGGTCTCGGGAGAGCAGTACTTC. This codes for CASSLRVSGEQYF.

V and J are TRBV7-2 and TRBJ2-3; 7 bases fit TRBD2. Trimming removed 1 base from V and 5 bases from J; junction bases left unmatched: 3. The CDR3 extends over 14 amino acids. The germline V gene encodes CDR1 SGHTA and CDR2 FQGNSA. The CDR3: CASSLGGSVDTQYF. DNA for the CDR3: TGTGCCAGCAGCTTAGGCGGGAGTGTAGATACGCAGTATTTT.

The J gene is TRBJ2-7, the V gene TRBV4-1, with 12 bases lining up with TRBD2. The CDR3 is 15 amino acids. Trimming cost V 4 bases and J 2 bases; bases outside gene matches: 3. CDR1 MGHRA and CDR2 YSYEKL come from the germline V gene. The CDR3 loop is CASSLGLAGPYEQYF. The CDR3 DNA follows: TGCGCCAGCAGCCTAGGACTAGCGGGACCCTACGAGCAGTACTTC.

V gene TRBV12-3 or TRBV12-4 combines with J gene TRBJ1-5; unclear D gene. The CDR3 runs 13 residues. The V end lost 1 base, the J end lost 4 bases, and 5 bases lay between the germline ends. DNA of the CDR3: TGTGCCAGCAGTTTAGAGAGTAATCAGCCCCAGCATTTT. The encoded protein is CASSLESNQPQHF.

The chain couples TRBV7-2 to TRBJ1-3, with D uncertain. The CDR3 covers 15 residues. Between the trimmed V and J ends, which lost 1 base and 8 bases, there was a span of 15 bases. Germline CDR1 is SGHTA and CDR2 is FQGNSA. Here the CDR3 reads CASSLDRGRRYTIYF. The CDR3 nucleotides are TGTGCCAGCAGCTTAGATAGAGGGAGACGATACACCATATATTTT.

CDR3 amino acids: CASSRDWPQHF. As DNA, the CDR3 is TGTGCCAGCAGTCGCGATTGGCCCCAGCATTTT. V usage is TRBV6-6 and J usage is TRBJ1-5; no reliable D call. V was clipped by 5 bases and J by 9 bases, with 8 bases between them. The CDR3 is made up of 11 amino acids. CDR1 is MNHNY and CDR2 is SVGAGI in the germline V gene (reference sequence).

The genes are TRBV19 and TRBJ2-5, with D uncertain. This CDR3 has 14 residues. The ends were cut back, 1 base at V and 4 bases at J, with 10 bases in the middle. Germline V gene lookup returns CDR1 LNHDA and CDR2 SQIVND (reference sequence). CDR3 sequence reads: CASSIARTGETQYF. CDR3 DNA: TGTGCCAGTAGTATAGCTCGGACGGGAGAGACCCAGTACTTC.

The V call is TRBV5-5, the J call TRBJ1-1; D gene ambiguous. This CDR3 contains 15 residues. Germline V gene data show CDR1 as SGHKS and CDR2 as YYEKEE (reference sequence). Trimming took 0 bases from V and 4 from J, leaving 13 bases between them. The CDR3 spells CASSLELSGITEAFF. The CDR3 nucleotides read TGTGCCAGCAGCTTGGAGTTGAGTGGGATCACTGAAGCTTTCTTT.

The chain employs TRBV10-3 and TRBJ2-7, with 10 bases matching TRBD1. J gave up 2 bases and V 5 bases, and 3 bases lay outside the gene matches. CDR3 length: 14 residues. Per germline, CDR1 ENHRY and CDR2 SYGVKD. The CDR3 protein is CAISPGTGAYEQYF. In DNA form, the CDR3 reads TGTGCCATCAGTCCCGGGACAGGGGCCTACGAGCAGTACTTC.